Following are 22 T cell receptor beta chains from one sample sequenced in a study of T cells after yellow fever vaccination. TCRdb re-called the 5' RACE reads with MiXCR, one entry per CDR3 protein. The sample has some 300,000 distinct CDR3 sequences, around 9.3% seen once; the top ten hold around 3.3%. The specimen was CD4+ T cells sorted from PBMCs, collected 5 days after the yellow fever booster vaccination. Receptors were obtained from a young man who received the YFV17D yellow fever vaccine.

There are a few counts of this clonotype. The chain recombines TRBV12-3 or TRBV12-4 with TRBJ1-6, with a weak D call TRBD1 (5 bases). The length of the CDR3 is 15 residues. V was shortened by 6 bases and J by 4 bases, with 13 bases between the two germline ends. CDR3 sequence: CASSTPGTYNSPLHF. In DNA form, the CDR3 reads TGTGCCAGCAGCACCCCCGGGACGTATAATTCACCCCTCCACTTT.

V gene TRBV18 combines with J gene TRBJ2-7, with 7 bases lining up with TRBD1. V was clipped by 0 bases and J by 3 bases; unmatched bases: 5. Germline loops: CDR1 KGHSH, CDR2 LQKENI. This CDR3 is 15 amino acids long. CDR3 protein: CASSPPTGQYYEQYF. CDR3 nucleotides: TGTGCCAGCTCACCACCGACAGGGCAATACTACGAGCAGTACTTC.

The chain joins TRBV12-3 or TRBV12-4 to TRBJ2-7; the D is unclear. This CDR3 is 13 amino acids long. The germline V and J ends were trimmed by 1 base and 5 bases, with 9 bases remaining between them. DNA for the CDR3: TGTGCCAGCAGTTTAGACAGACAAAACGAGCAGTACTTC. Translating gives CASSLDRQNEQYF.

This clonotype was counted a few times. The rearrangement links TRBV7-2 to TRBJ1-5, with no clear D. This CDR3 contains 13 residues. The ends were cut back, 6 bases at V and 6 bases at J, with 12 bases in the middle. Germline CDR1 reads SGHTA; CDR2 reads FQGNSA. The CDR3 nucleotides are TGTGCCAGCAGTCGTTGGGATAGTCAGCCCCAGCATTTT. Amino acids: CASSRWDSQPQHF.

In its sample, this clonotype was seen a few times. V is TRBV6-1 and J is TRBJ2-5; D not certain. Trimming removed 3 bases at V and 3 bases at J, with 5 bases between. The CDR3 sequence is 12 residues long. Germline CDR1 reads MNHNS; CDR2 reads SASEGT. The CDR3 DNA follows: TGTGCCAGCAGTGAGGCAGAAGAGACCCAGTACTTC. Its protein product is CASSEAEETQYF.

This clonotype was seen a few times. The CDR3 loop reads CAWSVRIANYGYTF. For the CDR3, the DNA is TGTGCCTGGAGTGTCAGGATAGCTAACTATGGCTACACCTTC. The chain employs TRBV30 and TRBJ1-2, with D unresolved. The CDR3 is 14 residues long. Germline V lookup: CDR1 GTSNPN, CDR2 SVGIG (reference sequence). V was clipped by 0 bases and J by 0 bases, with 8 bases between them.

This clonotype came up a few times. CDR3 in amino acids: CASSLARGNSPLHF. The DNA of the CDR3 is TGCGCCAGCAGCTTGGCCAGGGGTAATTCACCCCTCCACTTT. J is TRBJ1-6 and V is TRBV5-1, with TRBD1 as a possible D gene (6 bases). The CDR3 length is 14 residues. Germline V lookup: CDR1 SGHRS, CDR2 YFSETQ. The V and J ends lost 0 bases and 6 bases respectively, with 7 bases between them.

This clonotype showed up just a few times. This chain uses TRBV6-2 or TRBV6-3 with TRBJ2-3; TRBD1 might be the D (6 bases). Germline V lookup: CDR1 MNHEY, CDR2 SVGEGT. Trimming took 7 bases from V and 4 from J, leaving 24 bases between them. The CDR3 is 17 amino acids. CDR3 sequence reads: CASTSGLQGFLADTQYF. The CDR3 coding sequence is TGTGCCAGCACCTCCGGCCTGCAGGGGTTTTTGGCAGATACGCAGTATTTT.

The chain employs TRBV11-2 and TRBJ2-3; D uncertain. V dropped 4 bases and J dropped 6 bases, with 11 bases sitting between them. The CDR3 has 13 residues. CDR1 is SGHAT and CDR2 is FQNNGV in the germline V gene. The CDR3 is CASSSLRVDTQYF. Written as DNA, the CDR3 is TGTGCCAGCAGCTCATTAAGGGTCGATACGCAGTATTTT.

There are a few counts of this clonotype. The V call is TRBV20-1, the J call TRBJ2-3; a possible D gene is TRBD2 (6 bases). V was shortened by 6 bases and J by 3 bases, with 16 bases between the two germline ends. The length of the CDR3 is 14 residues. Germline loops: CDR1 DFQATT, CDR2 SNEGSKA (reference sequence). CDR3 residues: CSAPTRGFTDTQYF. In DNA, the CDR3 is TGCAGTGCGCCGACTAGGGGATTTACAGATACGCAGTATTTT.

This clonotype was counted at least ten times. The chain recombines TRBV5-1 with TRBJ2-1, with D perhaps TRBD2 (5 bases). V dropped 5 bases and J dropped 5 bases, with 8 bases sitting between them. Germline assignment: CDR1 SGHRS and CDR2 YFSETQ. The CDR3 spans 12 residues. CDR3 loop: CASRRTDNEQFF. The CDR3 nucleotides read TGCGCCAGCAGGAGGACTGACAATGAGCAGTTCTTC.

The V and J genes are TRBV4-3 and TRBJ1-4, with D unresolved. Germline CDR1 LGHNA, CDR2 YSLEER. The length of the CDR3 is 16 residues. V was shortened by 4 bases and J by 5 bases, with 17 bases between the two germline ends. The chain's CDR3 is CASSRNSVRVNEKLFF. CDR3 coding DNA: TGCGCCAGCAGCCGCAATAGCGTCCGGGTGAATGAAAAACTGTTTTTT.

This clonotype has just a few counts. In nucleotides, the CDR3 is TGTGCCAGCAGCCAAGAGCGAGGGTTAGGGTACGAGCAGTACTTC. It encodes CASSQERGLGYEQYF. This rearrangement joins TRBV4-2 to TRBJ2-7; a weak D match, TRBD2 (5 bases). V was shortened by 0 bases and J by 4 bases, with 13 bases between the two germline ends. The CDR3 is made up of 15 amino acids. The germline V gene encodes CDR1 LGHNA and CDR2 YNFKEQ.

V gene TRBV5-1 combines with J gene TRBJ1-4; no firm D call. Germline V lookup: CDR1 SGHRS, CDR2 YFSETQ. The V end lost 5 bases, the J end lost 0 bases, and 14 bases lay between the germline ends. The CDR3 runs to 16 residues. The CDR3 nucleotides read TGCGCCAGCAGACTGAGGGCGACGACAACTAATGAAAAACTGTTTTTT. It specifies CASRLRATTTNEKLFF.

This clonotype was observed many times. CDR3 bases: TGTGCCAGCTCAAGATCGGACAGTTCCGAGCAGTACGTC. Protein product: CASSRSDSSEQYV. The chain links TRBV18 to TRBJ2-7, with D maybe TRBD1 (6 bases). Germline V gene data show CDR1 as KGHSH and CDR2 as LQKENI. Between the trimmed V and J ends, which lost 5 bases and 6 bases, there was a span of 14 bases. The CDR3 has 13 amino acids.

This chain links TRBV7-6 with TRBJ2-1; unclear D gene. Germline values: CDR1 SGHVS, CDR2 FNYEAQ. Trimming shortened V by 5 bases and J by 9 bases, and 11 bases separated the two germline ends. This CDR3 contains 12 residues. The CDR3 DNA reads as TGTGCCAGCAGCCCTATCGCGGTTGAGCAGTTCTTC. Translating it yields CASSPIAVEQFF.

This clonotype was seen more than once but under ten times. The chain joins TRBV9 to TRBJ1-2; the D gene is possibly TRBD1 (6 bases). Germline values: CDR1 SGDLS, CDR2 YYNGEE. The V and J ends lost 4 bases and 4 bases respectively, with 17 bases between them. This CDR3 is 15 amino acids long. CDR3: CASSPNLGGGYGYTF. In nucleotides, the CDR3 is TGTGCCAGCAGCCCAAACCTGGGGGGCGGCTATGGCTACACCTTC.

This clonotype was recorded at least ten times. The chain has TRBV2 and TRBJ1-3; D not resolved. The V end was cut by 1 base, the J end by 0 bases, with 7 bases between. The CDR3 loop spans 15 amino acids. Germline values: CDR1 SNHLY, CDR2 FYNNEI. Here the CDR3 reads CASSEEGYSGNTIYF. CDR3 bases: TGTGCCAGCAGTGAAGAGGGATACTCTGGAAACACCATATATTTT.

A few counts support this clonotype. V is TRBV5-5 and J is TRBJ2-5; D is unresolved. This CDR3 is built from 13 residues. Germline values: CDR1 SGHKS, CDR2 YYEKEE (reference sequence). With 0 bases removed from V and 3 bases from J, the gap between germline ends came to 6 bases. The CDR3 DNA reads TGTGCCAGCAGCTTGGTCAGTAAAGAGACCCAGTACTTC. Translated, it gives CASSLVSKETQYF.

This clonotype was seen a few times. This chain connects TRBV18 to TRBJ1-6, with 7 bases fitting TRBD1. The CDR3 has 15 residues. CDR1 KGHSH and CDR2 LQKENI come from the germline V gene. Losses at the gene ends were 3 bases for V and 10 bases for J; bases not matched to a gene: 9. CDR3 sequence: CASSPTGSVGSPLHF. In nucleotides, the CDR3 is TGTGCCAGCTCACCGACAGGGTCAGTGGGGTCACCCCTCCACTTT. The variable domain in full, with the rest retrieved from reference TRBV18 and TRBJ1-6, is NAGVMQNPRHLVRRRGQEARLRCSPMKGHSHVYWYRQLPEEGLKFMVYLQKENIIDESGMPKERFSAEFPKEGPSILRIQQVVRGDSAAYFCASSPTGSVGSPLHFGNGTRLTVT.

The V and J genes are TRBV5-1 and TRBJ1-2, with 10 bases that match TRBD1. CDR3 length: 14 amino acids. J was trimmed by 7 bases and V by 4 bases; bases with no gene match: 7. CDR1 and CDR2 from the germline V gene are SGHRS and YFSETQ. The CDR3 loop is CASSQTGGAGGYTF. Written as DNA, the CDR3 is TGCGCCAGCAGCCAGACAGGGGGCGCGGGTGGCTACACCTTC.

The chain has TRBV25-1 and TRBJ1-6, with D possibly being TRBD1 (5 bases). Trimming shortened V by 5 bases and J by 5 bases, and 19 bases separated the two germline ends. Per germline, CDR1 MGHDK and CDR2 SYGVNS. This CDR3 has 17 amino acids. In DNA, the CDR3 is TGTGCCAGCAGTTCCCGTCGCGGGGGTGCGGATAATTCACCCCTCCACTTT. It encodes CASSSRRGGADNSPLHF.